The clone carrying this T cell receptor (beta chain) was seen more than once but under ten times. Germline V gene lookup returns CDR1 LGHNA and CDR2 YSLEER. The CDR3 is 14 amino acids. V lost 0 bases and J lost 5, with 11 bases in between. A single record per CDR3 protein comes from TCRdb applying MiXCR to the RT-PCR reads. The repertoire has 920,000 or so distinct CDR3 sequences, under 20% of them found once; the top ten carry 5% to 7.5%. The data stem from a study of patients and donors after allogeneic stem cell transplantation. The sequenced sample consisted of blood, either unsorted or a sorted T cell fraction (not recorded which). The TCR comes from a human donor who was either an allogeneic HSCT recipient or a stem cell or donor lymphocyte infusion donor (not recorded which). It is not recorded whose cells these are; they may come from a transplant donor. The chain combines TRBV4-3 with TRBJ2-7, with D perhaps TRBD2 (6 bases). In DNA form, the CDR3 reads TGCGCCAGCAGCCAAGATACGGGGGAAGACGAGCAGTACTTC. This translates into CASSQDTGEDEQYF.